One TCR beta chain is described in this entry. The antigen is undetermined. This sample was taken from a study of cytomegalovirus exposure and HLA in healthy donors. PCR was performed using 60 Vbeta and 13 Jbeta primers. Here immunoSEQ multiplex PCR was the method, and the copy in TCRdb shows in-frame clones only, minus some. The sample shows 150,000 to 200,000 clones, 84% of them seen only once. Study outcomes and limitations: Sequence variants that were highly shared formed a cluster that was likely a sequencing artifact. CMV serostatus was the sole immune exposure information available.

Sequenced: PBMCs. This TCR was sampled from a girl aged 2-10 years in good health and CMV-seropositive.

The CDR3 sequence is CASSLVLPGGPQHF. CDR3 sequence (DNA): TGTGCCAGCAGTTTGGTCCTCCCCGGGGGGCCCCAGCATTTT. The gene calls are TRBV28 and TRBJ1-5; D is perhaps TRBD1 (5 bases). The germline gives CDR1 MDHEN, CDR2 SYDVKM. With 3 bases removed from V and 9 bases from J, the gap between germline ends came to 15 bases. The CDR3 contains 14 residues.